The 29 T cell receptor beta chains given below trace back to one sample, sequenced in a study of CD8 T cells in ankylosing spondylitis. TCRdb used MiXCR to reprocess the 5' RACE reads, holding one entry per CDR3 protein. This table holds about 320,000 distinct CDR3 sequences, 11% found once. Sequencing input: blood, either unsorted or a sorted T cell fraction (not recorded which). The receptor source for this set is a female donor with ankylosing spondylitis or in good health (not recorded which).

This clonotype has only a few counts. The CDR3 region is CASSFGGGELFF. The CDR3 DNA reads TGCGCCAGCAGCTTCGGCGGCGGGGAGCTGTTTTTT. This chain uses TRBV5-1 with TRBJ2-2, with no clear D. V dropped 2 bases and J dropped 7 bases, with 6 bases sitting between them. The CDR3 loop spans 12 amino acids. Germline V gene lookup returns CDR1 SGHRS and CDR2 YFSETQ. The full variable domain, in which reference TRBV5-1 and TRBJ2-2 provide the parts outside the CDR3, is KAGVTQTPRYLIKTRGQQVTLSCSPISGHRSVSWYQQTPGQGLQFLFEYFSETQRNKGNFPGRFSGRQFSNSRSEMNVSTLELGDSALYLCASSFGGGELFFGEGSRLTVL.

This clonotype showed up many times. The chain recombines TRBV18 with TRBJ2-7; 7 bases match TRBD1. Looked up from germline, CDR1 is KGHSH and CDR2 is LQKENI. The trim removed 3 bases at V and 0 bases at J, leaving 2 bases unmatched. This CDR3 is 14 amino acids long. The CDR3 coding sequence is TGTGCCAGCTCACCGGACAGGCTCTCCTACGAGCAGTACTTC. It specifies CASSPDRLSYEQYF.

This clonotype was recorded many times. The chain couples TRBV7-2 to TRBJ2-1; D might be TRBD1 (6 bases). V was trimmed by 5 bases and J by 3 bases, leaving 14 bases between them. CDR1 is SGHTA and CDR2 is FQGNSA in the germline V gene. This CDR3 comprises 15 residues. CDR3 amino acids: CASSLTGGIYNEQFF. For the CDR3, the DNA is TGTGCCAGCAGCCTGACAGGTGGGATCTACAATGAGCAGTTCTTC.

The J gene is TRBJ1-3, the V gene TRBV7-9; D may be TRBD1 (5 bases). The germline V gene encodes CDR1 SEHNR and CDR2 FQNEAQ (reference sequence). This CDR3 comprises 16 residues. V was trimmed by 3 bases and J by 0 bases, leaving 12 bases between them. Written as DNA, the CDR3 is TGTGCCAGCAGCTTCCGAGACAGCTACTCTGGAAACACCATATATTTT. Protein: CASSFRDSYSGNTIYF. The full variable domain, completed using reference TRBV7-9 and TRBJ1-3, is DTGVSQNPRHKITKRGQNVTFRCDPISEHNRLYWYRQTLGQGPEFLTYFQNEAQLEKSRLLSDRFSAERPKGSFSTLEIQRTEQGDSAMYLCASSFRDSYSGNTIYFGEGSWLTVV.

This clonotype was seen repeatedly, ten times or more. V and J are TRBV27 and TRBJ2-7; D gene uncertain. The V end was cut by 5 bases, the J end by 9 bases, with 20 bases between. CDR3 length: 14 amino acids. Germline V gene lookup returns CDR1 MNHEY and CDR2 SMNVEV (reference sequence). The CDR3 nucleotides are TGTGCCAGCAGTCTGACCTCGACCTTCTTGGGGCAGTACTTC. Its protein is CASSLTSTFLGQYF.

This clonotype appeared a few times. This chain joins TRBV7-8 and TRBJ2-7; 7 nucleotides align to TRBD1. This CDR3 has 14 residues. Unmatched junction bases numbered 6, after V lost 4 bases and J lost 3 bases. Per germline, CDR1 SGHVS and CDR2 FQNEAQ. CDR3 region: CASSWQGTDYEQYF. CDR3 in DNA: TGTGCCAGCAGCTGGCAAGGGACAGACTACGAGCAGTACTTC.

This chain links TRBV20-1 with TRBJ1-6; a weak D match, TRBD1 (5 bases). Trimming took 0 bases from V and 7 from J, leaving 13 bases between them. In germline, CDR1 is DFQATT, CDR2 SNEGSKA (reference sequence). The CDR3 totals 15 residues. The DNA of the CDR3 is TGCAGTGCTAGAGATACTGGGGGAAGCAATTCACCCCTCCACTTT. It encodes CSARDTGGSNSPLHF.

The CDR3 region is CASSQGDRATDTQYF. The CDR3 DNA reads TGTGCCAGCAGCCAAGGGGATAGGGCCACAGATACGCAGTATTTT. The gene calls are TRBV3-1 and TRBJ2-3; D is undetermined. This CDR3 is 15 amino acids long. V was trimmed by 1 base and J by 2 bases, leaving 10 bases between them. From germline, CDR1 is LGHDT and CDR2 YNNKEL (reference sequence).

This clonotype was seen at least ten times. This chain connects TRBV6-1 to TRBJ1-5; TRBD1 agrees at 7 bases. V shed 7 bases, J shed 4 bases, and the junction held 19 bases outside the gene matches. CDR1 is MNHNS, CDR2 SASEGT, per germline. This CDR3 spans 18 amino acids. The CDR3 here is CASTLEWQGDLPNQPQHF. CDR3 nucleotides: TGTGCCAGCACCCTGGAGTGGCAGGGGGACCTCCCGAATCAGCCCCAGCATTTT.

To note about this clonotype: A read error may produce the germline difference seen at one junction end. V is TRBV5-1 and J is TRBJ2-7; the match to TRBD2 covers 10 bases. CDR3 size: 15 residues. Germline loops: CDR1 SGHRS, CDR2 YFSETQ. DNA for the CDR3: TGCGCCAGCGGCTTAGCGGGGGGCGTCTCCTACGAGCAGTACTTC. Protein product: CASGLAGGVSYEQYF.

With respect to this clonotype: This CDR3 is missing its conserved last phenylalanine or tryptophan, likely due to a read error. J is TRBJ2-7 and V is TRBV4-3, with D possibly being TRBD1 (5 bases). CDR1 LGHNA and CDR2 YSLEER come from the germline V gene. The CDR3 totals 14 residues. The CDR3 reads CASSQGNQGYEQYY. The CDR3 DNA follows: TGCGCTAGCAGCCAAGGGAATCAGGGTTACGAGCAGTACTAC.

CDR3 in amino acids: CASSEQGAQHF. Here the CDR3 DNA reads TGTGCCAGCAGTGAACAGGGGGCCCAGCATTTT. The chain carries TRBV2 and TRBJ1-5; 7 nucleotides agree with TRBD1. The germline gives CDR1 SNHLY, CDR2 FYNNEI. J lost 11 bases, V lost 2 bases, and 0 bases had no gene match. The CDR3 has 11 amino acids.

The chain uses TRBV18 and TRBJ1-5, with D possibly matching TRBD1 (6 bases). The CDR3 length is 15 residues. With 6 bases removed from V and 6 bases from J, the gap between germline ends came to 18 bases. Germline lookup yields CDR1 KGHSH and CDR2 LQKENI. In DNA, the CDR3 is TGTGCCAGCTCCCCTTCGAACGGGGGGCTTCAGCCCCAGCATTTT. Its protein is CASSPSNGGLQPQHF.

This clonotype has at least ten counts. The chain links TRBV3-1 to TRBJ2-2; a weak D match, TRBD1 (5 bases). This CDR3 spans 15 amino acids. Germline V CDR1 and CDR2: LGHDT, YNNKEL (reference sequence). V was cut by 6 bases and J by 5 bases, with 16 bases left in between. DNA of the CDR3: TGTGCCAGCAGTCCTATAGGGGTGAGGACCGGGGAGCTGTTTTTT. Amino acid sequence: CASSPIGVRTGELFF.

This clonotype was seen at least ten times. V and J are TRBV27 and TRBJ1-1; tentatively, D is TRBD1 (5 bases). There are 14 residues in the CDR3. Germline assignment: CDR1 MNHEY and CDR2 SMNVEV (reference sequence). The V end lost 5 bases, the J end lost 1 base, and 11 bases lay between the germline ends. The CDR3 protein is CASSPHTGNTEAFF. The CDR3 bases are TGTGCCAGCAGTCCACATACAGGGAACACTGAAGCTTTCTTT.

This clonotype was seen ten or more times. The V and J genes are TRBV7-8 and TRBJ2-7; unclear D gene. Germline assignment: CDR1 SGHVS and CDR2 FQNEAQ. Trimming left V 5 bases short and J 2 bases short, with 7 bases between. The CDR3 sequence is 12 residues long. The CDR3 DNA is TGTGCCAGCAGCCCCCAGGCCTACGAGCAGTACTTC. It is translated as CASSPQAYEQYF.

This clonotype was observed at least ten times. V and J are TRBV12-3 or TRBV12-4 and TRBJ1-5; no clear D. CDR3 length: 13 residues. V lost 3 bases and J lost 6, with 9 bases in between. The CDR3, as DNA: TGTGCCAGCAGTTTCCGTGTCACTCAGCCCCAGCATTTT. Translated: CASSFRVTQPQHF.

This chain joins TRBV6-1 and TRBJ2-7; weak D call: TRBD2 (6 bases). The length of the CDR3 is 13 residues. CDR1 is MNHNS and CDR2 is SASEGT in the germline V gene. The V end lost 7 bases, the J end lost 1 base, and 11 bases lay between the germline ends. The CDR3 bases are TGTGCCAGCACGCGGGGCCCTTCCTACGAGCAGTACTTC. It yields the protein CASTRGPSYEQYF.

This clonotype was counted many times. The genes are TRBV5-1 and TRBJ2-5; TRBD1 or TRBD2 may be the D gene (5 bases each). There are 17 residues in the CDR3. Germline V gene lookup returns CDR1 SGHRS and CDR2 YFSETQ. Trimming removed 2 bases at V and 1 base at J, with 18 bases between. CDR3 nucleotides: TGCGCCAGCAGCTTCGGGGCGCCGACACATCTCCAAGAGACCCAGTACTTC. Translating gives CASSFGAPTHLQETQYF.

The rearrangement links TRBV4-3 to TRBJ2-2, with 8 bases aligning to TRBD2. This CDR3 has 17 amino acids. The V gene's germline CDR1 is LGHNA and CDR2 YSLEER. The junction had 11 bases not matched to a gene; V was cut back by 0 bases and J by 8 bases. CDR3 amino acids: CASSQDDGSRGRGELFF. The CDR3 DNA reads TGCGCCAGCAGCCAAGATGATGGGAGCCGCGGGAGGGGGGAGCTGTTTTTT.

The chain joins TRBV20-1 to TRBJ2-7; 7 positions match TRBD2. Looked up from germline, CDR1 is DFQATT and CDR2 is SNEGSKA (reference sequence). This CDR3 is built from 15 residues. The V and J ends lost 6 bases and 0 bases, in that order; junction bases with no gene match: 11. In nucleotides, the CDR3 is TGCAGTGCCACCGAAACTAGCGTTGCCTCCTACGAGCAGTACTTC. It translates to CSATETSVASYEQYF.

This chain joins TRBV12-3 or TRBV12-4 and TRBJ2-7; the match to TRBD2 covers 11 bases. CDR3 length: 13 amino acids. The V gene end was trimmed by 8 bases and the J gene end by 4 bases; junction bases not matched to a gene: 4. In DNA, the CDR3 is TGTGCCAGCGCCATAGCGGGAGGGTACGAGCAGTACTTC. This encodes CASAIAGGYEQYF.

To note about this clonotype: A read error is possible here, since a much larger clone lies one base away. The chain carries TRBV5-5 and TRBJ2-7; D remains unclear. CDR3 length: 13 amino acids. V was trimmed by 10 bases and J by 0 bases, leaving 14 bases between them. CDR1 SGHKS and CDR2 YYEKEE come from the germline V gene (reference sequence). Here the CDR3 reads CARTSRISYEQYF. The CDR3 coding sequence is TGTGCCCGCACATCAAGAATCTCCTACGAGCAGTACTTC.

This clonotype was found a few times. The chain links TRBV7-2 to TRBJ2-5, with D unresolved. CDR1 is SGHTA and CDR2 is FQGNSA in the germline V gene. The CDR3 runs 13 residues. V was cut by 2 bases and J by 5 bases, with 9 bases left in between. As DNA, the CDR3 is TGTGCCAGCAGCTTATCGAAGGATGAGACCCAGTACTTC. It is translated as CASSLSKDETQYF. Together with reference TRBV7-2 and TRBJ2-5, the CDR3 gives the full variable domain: GAGVSQSPSNKVTEKGKDVELRCDPISGHTALYWYRQSLGQGLEFLIYFQGNSAPDKSGLPSDRFSAERTGGSVSTLTIQRTQQEDSAVYLCASSLSKDETQYFGPGTRLLVL.

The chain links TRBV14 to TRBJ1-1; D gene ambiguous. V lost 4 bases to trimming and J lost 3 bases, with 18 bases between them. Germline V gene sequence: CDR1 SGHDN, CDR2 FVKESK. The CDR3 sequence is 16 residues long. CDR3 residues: CASSPRTLRDDTEAFF. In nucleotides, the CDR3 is TGTGCCAGCAGCCCCCGAACACTTAGGGATGACACTGAAGCTTTCTTT.

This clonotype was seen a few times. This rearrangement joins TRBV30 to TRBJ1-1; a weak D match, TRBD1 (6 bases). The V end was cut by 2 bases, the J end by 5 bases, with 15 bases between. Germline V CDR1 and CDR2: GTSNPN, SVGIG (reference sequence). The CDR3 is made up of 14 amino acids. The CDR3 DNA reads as TGTGCCTGGAGTCCAGGGGTGAGTCGGACTGAAGCTTTCTTT. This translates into CAWSPGVSRTEAFF.

CDR3 amino acids: CASSLAITSGRAKDTQYF. In DNA form, the CDR3 reads TGTGCCAGCAGCTTAGCAATAACTAGCGGGAGGGCGAAAGATACGCAGTATTTT. This rearrangement joins TRBV7-2 to TRBJ2-3; the match to TRBD2 covers 13 bases. The germline V gene has CDR1 SGHTA and CDR2 FQGNSA. The length of the CDR3 is 18 residues. V gave up 0 bases and J gave up 5 bases; unmatched junction bases: 8.

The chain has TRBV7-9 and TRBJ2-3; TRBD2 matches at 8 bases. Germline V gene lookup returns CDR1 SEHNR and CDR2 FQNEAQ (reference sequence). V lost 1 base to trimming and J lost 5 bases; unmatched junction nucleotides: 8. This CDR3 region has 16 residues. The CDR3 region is CASSLDVGGRQDTQYF. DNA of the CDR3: TGTGCCAGCAGCTTAGACGTCGGCGGGAGGCAAGATACGCAGTATTTT.

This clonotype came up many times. The CDR3 here is CASSSSDGSGLNTEAFF. The CDR3 DNA sequence: TGTGCCAGCAGCTCATCGGACGGTTCGGGATTGAACACTGAAGCTTTCTTT. The chain has TRBV4-2 and TRBJ1-1; no clear D. The CDR3 is 17 residues long. Germline V CDR1 and CDR2: LGHNA, YNFKEQ. The V end lost 5 bases, the J end lost 0 bases, and 19 bases lay between the germline ends.